Listed below are T cell receptor beta chains from one sample, sequenced in a study of spatial heterogeneity in lung cancer. One entry per CDR3 protein, called by TCRdb with MiXCR from the 5' RACE reads. The sample lists around 40,000 distinct CDR3 sequences, roughly 6% seen once, with about 9.9% in the top ten. Here the sequenced sample was PBMCs, taken at surgery. The receptors originated from a male donor with early-stage non-small cell lung cancer. Each CDR3 is given with its conserved first and last residue. D genes are given only for firm matches. The listing skips clone size in some rows; elsewhere it reads once, few, many or a size class.

V gene	D gene	J gene	clone size	CDR3 protein	CDR3 DNA
TRBV7-2	-	TRBJ1-2	few	CASSLYGTRGGGYTF	TGTGCCAGCAGCTTGTACGGAACGCGGGGAGGTGGCTACACCTTC
TRBV12-3/TRBV12-4	-	TRBJ2-2	-	CASSPNTGELFF	TGTGCCAGCAGTCCGAACACCGGGGAGCTGTTTTTT
TRBV6-6	-	TRBJ1-5	many	CASGDRRLDSNQPQHF	TGTGCCAGCGGCGACAGGCGCCTGGATAGCAATCAGCCCCAGCATTTT
TRBV4-1	TRBD1	TRBJ1-5	-	CASSQDPGTGGNQPQHF	TGCGCCAGCAGCCAAGATCCTGGGACAGGGGGCAATCAGCCCCAGCATTTT
TRBV19	-	TRBJ1-2	few	CASWGRRDGDGYTF	TGTGCCAGCTGGGGAAGGAGGGACGGAGATGGCTACACCTTC
TRBV20-1	-	TRBJ2-5	many	CSARIGVETQYF	TGCAGTGCTAGGATTGGGGTAGAGACCCAGTACTTC
TRBV7-2	-	TRBJ2-3	-	CASSLQGKDTQYF	TGTGCCAGCAGCCTCCAAGGGAAAGATACGCAGTATTTT
TRBV18	-	TRBJ2-7	-	CASSPAEGQYF	TGTGCCAGCTCACCAGCAGAAGGGCAGTACTTC
TRBV7-3	-	TRBJ2-7	-	CASSSHRGYEQYF	TGTGCCAGCAGCTCGCATCGGGGCTACGAGCAGTACTTC
TRBV6-5	TRBD1	TRBJ1-6	few	CASRKTGALCNSPLHF	TGTGCCAGCAGGAAAACAGGGGCCCTTTGTAATTCACCCCTCCACTTT